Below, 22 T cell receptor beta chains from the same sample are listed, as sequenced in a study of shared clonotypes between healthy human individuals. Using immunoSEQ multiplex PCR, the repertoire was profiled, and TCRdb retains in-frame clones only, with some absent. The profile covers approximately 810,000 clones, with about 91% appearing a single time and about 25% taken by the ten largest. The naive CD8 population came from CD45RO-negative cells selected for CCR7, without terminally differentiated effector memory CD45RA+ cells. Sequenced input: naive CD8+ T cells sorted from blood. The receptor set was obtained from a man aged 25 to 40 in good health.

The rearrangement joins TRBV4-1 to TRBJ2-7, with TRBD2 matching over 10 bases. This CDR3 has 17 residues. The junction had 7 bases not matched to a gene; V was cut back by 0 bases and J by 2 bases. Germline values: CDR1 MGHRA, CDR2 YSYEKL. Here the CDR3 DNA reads TGCGCCAGCAGCCAAGATTCCCTGCTAGCGGGAGCCTACGAGCAGTACTTC. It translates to CASSQDSLLAGAYEQYF.

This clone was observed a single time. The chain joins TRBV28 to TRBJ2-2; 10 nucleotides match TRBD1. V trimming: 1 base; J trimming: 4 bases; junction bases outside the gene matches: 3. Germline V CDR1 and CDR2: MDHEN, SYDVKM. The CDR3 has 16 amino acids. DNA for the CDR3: TGTGCCAGCAGTTTATCCGGGACAGGGGTCACCGGGGAGCTGTTTTTT. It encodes CASSLSGTGVTGELFF.

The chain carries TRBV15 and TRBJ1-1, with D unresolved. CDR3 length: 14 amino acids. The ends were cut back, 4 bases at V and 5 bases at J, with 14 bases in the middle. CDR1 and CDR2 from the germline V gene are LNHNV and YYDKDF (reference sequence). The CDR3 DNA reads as TGTGCCACCAGCATGACCTTGACGGGGACTGAAGCTTTCTTT. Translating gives CATSMTLTGTEAFF.

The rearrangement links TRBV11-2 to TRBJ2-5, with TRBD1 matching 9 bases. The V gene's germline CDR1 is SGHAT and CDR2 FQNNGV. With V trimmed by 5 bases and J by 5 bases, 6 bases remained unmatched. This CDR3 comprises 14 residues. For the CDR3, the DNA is TGTGCCAGCAGCCGACAGGGGGTCTGGGAGACCCAGTACTTC. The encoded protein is CASSRQGVWETQYF.

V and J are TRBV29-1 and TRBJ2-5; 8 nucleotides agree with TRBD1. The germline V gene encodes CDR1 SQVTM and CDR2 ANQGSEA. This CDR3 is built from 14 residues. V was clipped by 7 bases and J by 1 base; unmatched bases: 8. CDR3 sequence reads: CSGGRTGFQETQYF. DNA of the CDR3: TGCAGCGGCGGGCGGACAGGGTTCCAAGAGACCCAGTACTTC.

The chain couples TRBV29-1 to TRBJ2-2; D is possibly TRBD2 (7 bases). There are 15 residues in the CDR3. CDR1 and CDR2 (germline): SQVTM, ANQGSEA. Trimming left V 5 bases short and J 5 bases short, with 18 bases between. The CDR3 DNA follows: TGCAGCGTTTCAACAAGGAGCGGGACAACCGGGGAGCTGTTTTTT. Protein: CSVSTRSGTTGELFF.

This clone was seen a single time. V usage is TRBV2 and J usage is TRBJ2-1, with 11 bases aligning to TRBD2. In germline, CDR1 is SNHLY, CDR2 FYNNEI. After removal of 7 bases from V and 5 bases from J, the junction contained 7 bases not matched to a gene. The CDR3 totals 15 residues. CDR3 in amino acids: CASTSLAGGDNEQFF. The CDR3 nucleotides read TGTGCCAGCACCTCTCTAGCGGGGGGCGACAATGAGCAGTTCTTC.

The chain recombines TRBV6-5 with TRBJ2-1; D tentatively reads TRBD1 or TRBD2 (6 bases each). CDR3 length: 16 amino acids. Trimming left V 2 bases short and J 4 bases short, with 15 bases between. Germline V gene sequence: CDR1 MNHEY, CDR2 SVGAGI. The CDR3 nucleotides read TGTGCCAGCAGTTACACCCCCGGGGGCGCATACAATGAGCAGTTCTTC. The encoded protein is CASSYTPGGAYNEQFF.

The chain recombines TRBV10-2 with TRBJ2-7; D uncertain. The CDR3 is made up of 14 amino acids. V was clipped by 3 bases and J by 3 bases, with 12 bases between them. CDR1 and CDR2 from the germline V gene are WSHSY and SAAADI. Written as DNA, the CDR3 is TGCGCCAGCAGTGACTGGGGTCGGAGCTACGAGCAGTACTTC. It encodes CASSDWGRSYEQYF.

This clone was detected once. The CDR3 spells CASSAAGFRDEQYF. In DNA, the CDR3 is TGCGCCAGCAGCGCCGCGGGATTTCGGGATGAGCAGTACTTC. The chain uses TRBV5-1 and TRBJ2-7, with D possibly being TRBD2 (6 bases). The CDR3 length is 14 residues. Germline V gene lookup returns CDR1 SGHRS and CDR2 YFSETQ. The V end was cut by 4 bases, the J end by 7 bases, with 18 bases between.

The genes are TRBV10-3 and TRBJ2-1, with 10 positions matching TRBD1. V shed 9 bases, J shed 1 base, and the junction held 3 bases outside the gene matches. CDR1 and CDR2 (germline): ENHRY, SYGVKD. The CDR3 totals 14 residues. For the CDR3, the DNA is TGTGCCATTACGGACAGGGGGTCCTACAATGAGCAGTTCTTC. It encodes CAITDRGSYNEQFF.

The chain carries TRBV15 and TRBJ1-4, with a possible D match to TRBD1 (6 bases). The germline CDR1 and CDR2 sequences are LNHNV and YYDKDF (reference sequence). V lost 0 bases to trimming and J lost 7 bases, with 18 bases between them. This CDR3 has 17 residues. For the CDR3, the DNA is TGTGCCACCAGCAGAGATCAGGGACTCTGGACAGCTGAAAAACTGTTTTTT. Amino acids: CATSRDQGLWTAEKLFF.

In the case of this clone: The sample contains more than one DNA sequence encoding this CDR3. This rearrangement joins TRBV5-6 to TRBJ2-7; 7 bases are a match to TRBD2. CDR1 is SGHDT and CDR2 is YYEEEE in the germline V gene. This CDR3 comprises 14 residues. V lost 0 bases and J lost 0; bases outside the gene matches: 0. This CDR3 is CASSLGGGSYEQYF. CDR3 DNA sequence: TGTGCCAGCAGCTTGGGCGGGGGCTCCTACGAGCAGTACTTC.

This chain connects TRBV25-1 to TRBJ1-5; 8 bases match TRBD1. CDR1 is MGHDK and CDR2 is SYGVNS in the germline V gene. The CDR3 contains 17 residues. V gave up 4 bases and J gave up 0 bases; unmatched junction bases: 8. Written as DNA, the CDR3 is TGTGCCAGCAGTGCCGCCACCACAGGGGGTAGCAATCAGCCCCAGCATTTT. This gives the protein CASSAATTGGSNQPQHF. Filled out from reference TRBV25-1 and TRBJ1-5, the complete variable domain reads EADIYQTPRYLVIGTGKKITLECSQTMGHDKMYWYQQDPGMELHLIHYSYGVNSTEKGDLSSESTVSRIRTEHFPLTLESARPSHTSQYLCASSAATTGGSNQPQHFGDGTRLSIL.

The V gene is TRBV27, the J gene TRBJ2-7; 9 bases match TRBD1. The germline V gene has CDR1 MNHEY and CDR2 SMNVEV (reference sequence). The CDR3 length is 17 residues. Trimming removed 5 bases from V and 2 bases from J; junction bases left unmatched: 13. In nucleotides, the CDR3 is TGTGCCAGCAGTCCCTTACCACCGGGACAGGGACCCTACGAGCAGTACTTC. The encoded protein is CASSPLPPGQGPYEQYF.

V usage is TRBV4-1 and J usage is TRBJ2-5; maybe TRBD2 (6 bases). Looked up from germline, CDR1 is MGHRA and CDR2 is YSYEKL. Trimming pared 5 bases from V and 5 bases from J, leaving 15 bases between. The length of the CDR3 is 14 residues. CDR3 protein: CASSFGLPGETQYF. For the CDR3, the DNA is TGCGCCAGCAGCTTCGGACTACCGGGGGAGACCCAGTACTTC.

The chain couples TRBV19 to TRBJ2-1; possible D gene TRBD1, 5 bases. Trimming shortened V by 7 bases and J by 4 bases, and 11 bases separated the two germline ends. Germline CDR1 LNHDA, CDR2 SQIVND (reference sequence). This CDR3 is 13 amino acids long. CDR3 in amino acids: CASTKTDYNEQFF. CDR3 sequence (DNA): TGTGCCAGTACCAAGACAGATTACAATGAGCAGTTCTTC.

CDR3 amino acids: CSAIRVTEAFF. The DNA for the CDR3 is TGCAGTGCTATCAGGGTAACTGAAGCTTTCTTT. The chain couples TRBV20-1 to TRBJ1-1; tentatively, D is TRBD1 (5 bases). Germline V lookup: CDR1 DFQATT, CDR2 SNEGSKA (reference sequence). The CDR3 consists of 11 residues. With 4 bases removed from V and 5 bases from J, the gap between germline ends came to 8 bases.

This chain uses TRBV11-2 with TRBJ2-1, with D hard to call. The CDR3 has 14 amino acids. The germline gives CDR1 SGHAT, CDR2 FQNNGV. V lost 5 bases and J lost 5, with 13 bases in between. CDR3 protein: CASSHLGQHNEQFF. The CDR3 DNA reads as TGTGCCAGCAGCCATTTAGGGCAGCACAATGAGCAGTTCTTC.

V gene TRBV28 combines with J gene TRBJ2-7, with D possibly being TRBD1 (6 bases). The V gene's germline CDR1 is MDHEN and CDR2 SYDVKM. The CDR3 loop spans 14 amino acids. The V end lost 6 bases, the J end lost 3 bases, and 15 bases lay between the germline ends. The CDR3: CASSTPDSRYEQYF. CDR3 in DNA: TGTGCCAGCAGCACCCCGGACAGCCGCTACGAGCAGTACTTC.

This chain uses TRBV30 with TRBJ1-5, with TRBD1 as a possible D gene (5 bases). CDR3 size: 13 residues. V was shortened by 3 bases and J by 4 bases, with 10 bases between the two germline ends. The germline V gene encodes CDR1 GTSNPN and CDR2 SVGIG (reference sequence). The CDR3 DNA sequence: TGTGCCTGGAGAGGGGAGAGTAATCAGCCCCAGCATTTT. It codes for CAWRGESNQPQHF.

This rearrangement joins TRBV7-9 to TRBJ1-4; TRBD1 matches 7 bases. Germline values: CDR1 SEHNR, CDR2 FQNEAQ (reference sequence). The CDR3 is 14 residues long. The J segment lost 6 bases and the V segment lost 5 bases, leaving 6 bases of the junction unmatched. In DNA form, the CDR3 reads TGTGCCAGCAGCCACAGGGACAGCTATGAAAAACTGTTTTTT. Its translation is CASSHRDSYEKLFF. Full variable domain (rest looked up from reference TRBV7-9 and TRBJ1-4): DTGVSQNPRHKITKRGQNVTFRCDPISEHNRLYWYRQTLGQGPEFLTYFQNEAQLEKSRLLSDRFSAERPKGSFSTLEIQRTEQGDSAMYLCASSHRDSYEKLFFGSGTQLSVL.